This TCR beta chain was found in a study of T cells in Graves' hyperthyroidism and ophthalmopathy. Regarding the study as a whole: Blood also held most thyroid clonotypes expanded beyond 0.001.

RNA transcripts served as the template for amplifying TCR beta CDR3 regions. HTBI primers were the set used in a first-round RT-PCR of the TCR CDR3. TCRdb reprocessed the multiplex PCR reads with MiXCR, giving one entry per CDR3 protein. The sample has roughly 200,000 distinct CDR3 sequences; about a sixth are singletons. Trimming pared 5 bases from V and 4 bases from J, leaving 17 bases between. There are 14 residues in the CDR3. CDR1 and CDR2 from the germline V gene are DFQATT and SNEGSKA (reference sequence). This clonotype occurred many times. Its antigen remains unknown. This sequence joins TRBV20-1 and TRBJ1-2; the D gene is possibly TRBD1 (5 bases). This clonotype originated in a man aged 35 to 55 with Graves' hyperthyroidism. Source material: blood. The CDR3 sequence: CSADPGHAVYGYTF. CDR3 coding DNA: TGCAGTGCTGACCCCGGACACGCAGTCTATGGCTACACCTTC.